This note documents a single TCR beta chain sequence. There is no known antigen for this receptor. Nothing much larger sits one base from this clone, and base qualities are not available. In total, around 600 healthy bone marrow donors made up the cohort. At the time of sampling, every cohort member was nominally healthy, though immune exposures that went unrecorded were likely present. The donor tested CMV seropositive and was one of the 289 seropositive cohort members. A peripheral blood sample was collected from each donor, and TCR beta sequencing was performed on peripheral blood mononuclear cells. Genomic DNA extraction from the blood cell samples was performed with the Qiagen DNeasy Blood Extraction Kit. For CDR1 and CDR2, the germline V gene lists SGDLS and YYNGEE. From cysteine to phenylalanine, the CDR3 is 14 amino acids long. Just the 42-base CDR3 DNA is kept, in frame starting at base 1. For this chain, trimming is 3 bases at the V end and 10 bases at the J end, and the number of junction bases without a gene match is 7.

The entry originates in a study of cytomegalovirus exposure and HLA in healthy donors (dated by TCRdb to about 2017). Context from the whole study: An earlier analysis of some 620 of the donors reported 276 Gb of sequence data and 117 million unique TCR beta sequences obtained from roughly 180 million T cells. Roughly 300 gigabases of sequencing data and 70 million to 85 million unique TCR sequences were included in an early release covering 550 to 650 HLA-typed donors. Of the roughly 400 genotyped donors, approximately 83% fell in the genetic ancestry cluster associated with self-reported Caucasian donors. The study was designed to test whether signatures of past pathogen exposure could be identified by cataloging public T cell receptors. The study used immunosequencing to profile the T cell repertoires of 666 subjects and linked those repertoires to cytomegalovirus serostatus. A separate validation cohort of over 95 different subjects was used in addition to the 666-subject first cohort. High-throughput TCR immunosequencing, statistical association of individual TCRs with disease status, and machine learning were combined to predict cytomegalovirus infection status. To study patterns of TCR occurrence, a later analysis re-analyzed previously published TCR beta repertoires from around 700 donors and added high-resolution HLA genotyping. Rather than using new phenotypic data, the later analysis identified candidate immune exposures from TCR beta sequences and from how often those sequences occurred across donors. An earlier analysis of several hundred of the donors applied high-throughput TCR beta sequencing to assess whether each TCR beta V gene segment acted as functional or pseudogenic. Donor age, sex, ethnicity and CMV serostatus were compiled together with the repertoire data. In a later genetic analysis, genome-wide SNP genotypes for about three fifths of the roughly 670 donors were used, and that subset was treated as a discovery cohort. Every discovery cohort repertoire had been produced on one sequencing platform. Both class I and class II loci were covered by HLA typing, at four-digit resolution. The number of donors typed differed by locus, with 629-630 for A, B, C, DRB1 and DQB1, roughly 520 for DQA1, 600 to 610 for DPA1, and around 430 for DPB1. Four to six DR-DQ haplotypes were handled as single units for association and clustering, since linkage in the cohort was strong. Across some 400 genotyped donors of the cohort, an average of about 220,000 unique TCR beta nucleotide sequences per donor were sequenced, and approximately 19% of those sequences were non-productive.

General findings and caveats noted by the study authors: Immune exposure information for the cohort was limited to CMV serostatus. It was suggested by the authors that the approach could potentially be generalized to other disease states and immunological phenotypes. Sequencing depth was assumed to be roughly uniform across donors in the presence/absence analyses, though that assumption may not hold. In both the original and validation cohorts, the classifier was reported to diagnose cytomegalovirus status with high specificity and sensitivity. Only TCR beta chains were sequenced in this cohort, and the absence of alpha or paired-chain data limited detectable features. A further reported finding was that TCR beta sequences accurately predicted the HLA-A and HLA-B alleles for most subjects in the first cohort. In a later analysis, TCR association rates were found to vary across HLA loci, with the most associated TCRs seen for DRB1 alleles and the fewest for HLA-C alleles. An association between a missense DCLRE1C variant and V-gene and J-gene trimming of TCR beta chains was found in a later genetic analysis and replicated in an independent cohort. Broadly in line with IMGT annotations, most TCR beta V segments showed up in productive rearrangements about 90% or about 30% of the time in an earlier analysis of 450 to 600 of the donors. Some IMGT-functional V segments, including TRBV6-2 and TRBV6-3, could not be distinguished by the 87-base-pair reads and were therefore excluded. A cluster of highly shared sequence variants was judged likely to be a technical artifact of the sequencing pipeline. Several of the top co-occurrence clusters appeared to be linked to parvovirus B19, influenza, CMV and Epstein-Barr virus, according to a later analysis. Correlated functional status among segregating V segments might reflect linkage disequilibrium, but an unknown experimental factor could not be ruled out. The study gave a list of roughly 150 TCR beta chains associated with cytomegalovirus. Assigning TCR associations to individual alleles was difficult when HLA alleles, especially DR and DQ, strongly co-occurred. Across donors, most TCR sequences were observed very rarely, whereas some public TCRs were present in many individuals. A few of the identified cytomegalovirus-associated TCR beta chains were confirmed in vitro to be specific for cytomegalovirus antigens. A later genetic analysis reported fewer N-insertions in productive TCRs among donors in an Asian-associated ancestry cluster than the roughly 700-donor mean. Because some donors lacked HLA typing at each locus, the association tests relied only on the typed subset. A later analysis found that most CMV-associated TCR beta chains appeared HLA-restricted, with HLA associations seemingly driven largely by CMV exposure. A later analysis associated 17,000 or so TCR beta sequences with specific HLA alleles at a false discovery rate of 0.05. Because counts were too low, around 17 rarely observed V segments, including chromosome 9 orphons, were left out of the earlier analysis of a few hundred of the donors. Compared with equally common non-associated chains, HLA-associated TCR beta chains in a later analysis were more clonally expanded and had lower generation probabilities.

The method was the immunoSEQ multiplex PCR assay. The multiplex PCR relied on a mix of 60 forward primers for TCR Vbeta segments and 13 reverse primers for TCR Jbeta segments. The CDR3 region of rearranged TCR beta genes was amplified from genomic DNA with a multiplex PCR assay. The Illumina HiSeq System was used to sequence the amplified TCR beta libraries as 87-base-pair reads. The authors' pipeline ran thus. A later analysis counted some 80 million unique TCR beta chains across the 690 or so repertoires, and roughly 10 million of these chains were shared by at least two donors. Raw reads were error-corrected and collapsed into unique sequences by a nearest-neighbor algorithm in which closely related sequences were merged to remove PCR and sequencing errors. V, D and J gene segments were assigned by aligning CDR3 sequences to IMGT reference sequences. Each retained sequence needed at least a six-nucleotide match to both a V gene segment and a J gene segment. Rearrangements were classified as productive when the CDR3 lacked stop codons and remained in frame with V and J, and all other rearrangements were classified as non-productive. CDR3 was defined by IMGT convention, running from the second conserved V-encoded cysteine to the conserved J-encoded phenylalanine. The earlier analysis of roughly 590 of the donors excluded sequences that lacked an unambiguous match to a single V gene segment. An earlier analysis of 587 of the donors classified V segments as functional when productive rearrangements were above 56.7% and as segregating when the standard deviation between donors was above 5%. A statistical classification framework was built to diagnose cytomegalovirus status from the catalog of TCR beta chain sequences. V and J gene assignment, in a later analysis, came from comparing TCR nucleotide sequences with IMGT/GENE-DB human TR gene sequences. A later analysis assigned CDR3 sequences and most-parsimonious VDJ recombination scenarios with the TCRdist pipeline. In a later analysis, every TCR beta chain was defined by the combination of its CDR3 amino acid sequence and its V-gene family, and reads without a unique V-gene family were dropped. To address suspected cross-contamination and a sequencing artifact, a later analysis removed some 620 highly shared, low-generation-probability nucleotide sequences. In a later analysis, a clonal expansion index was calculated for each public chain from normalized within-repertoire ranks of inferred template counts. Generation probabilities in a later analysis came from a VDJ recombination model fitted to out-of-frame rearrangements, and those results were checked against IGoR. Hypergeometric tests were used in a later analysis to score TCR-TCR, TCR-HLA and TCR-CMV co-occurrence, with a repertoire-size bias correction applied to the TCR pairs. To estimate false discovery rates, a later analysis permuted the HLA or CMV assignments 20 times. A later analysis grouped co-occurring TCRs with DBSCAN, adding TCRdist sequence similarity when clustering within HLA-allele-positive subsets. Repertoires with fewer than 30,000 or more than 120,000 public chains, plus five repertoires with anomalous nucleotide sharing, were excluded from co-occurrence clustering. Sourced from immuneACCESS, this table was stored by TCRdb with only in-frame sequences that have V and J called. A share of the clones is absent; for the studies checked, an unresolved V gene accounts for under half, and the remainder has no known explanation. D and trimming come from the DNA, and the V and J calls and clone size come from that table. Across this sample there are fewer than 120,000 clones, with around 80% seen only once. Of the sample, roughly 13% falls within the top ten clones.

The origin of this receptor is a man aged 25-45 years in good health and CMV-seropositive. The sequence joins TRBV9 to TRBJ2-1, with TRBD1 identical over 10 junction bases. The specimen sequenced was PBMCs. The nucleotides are TGTGCCAGCAGCGGGCGACAGGGGGCACAAGAGCAGTTCTTC. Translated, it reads CASSGRQGAQEQFF.